Listed below are T cell receptor beta chains from one sample, sequenced in a study of OX40 agonist ivuxolimab in advanced cancers. Sequencing used immunoSEQ multiplex PCR; TCRdb keeps in-frame clones, though not all of them. This table holds about 66,000 clones, over 80% found once. The input for sequencing was CD4+ or CD8+ T cells sorted from blood, taken in a trial of the OX40 agonist ivuxolimab. The receptors were gathered from an adult with an advanced solid tumor such as melanoma, head and neck, liver or kidney cancer. The CDR3 runs from the conserved cysteine through the conserved F or W. The D gene is left open where the match is weak. A row's size may be missing; if present it is once, few, many or a size class.

TRBD1 TRBJ2-2 TRBV11-2 - CASSVDRGTGELFF TGTGCCAGCAGCGTGGACAGGGGTACCGGGGAGCTGTTTTTT
TRBD2 TRBJ2-7 TRBV19 - CASSKTSGRDEQYF TGTGCCAGTAGTAAGACTAGCGGGAGGGACGAGCAGTACTTC
- TRBJ1-2 TRBV2 - CASSEQAGGYTF TGTGCCAGCAGTGAGCAAGCTGGTGGCTACACCTTC
TRBD2 TRBJ2-3 TRBV10-2 - CASRVAGGNTDTQYF TGCGCCAGCAGAGTAGCGGGAGGGAACACAGATACGCAGTATTTT
- TRBJ1-1 TRBV6-5 - CASSYSNGRDTEAFF TGTGCCAGCAGTTACTCGAATGGCAGGGACACTGAAGCTTTCTTT
- TRBJ2-7 TRBV6-5 - CASSYGTSYEQYF TGTGCCAGCAGTTACGGGACCTCCTACGAGCAGTACTTC
- TRBJ2-1 TRBV18 - CASSPPPVNEQFF TGTGCCAGCTCACCACCGCCTGTCAATGAGCAGTTCTTC
- TRBJ1-3 TRBV18 - CASSPSPSSGNTIYF TGTGCCAGCTCACCTTCCCCCTCCTCTGGAAACACCATATATTTT
- TRBJ2-1 TRBV27 - CASSRIGSGSEQFF TGTGCCAGCAGTAGAATCGGGAGTGGCAGTGAGCAGTTCTTC
TRBD1 TRBJ1-3 TRBV6-1 - CASGDRADGNTIYF TGTGCCAGCGGAGACAGGGCGGATGGAAACACCATATATTTT
- TRBJ1-5 TRBV30 - CAWSTAENQPQHF TGTGCCTGGAGTACGGCAGAAAATCAGCCCCAGCATTTT
- TRBJ1-5 TRBV29-1 - CSATGNNQPQHF TGCAGCGCAACAGGGAATAATCAGCCCCAGCATTTT
- TRBJ1-6 TRBV6-6 once CASSYSINSPLHF TGTGCCAGCAGTTACTCGATTAATTCACCCCTCCACTTT
- TRBJ2-1 TRBV7-7 - CASSLSPGIHNEQFF TGTGCTAGCAGCTTATCCCCCGGGATCCACAATGAGCAGTTCTTC